This T cell receptor (beta chain) derives from a study of cytomegalovirus exposure and HLA in healthy donors. Regarding the study as a whole: A later analysis, which compared TCR beta chains of equal frequency, found the HLA-associated ones more clonally expanded. Previously analyzed data showed that most TCR beta V segments were productive at a frequency of about 87% or about 30%. It was assumed in the presence/absence analyses that sequencing depth was roughly uniform across donors.

The CDR3 loop spans 15 amino acids. Looked up from germline, CDR1 is SGHAT and CDR2 is FQDESV (reference sequence). V lost 5 bases and J lost 2, with 13 bases in between. Worth noting for this clone: The antigen remains undetermined.

PCR primers comprised 60 Vbeta and 13 Jbeta primers. Sequencing was performed with immunoSEQ multiplex PCR; in TCRdb, only in-frame clones are kept and a portion is missing. The sample records approximately 220,000 clones, less than 85% being singletons. The rearrangement joins TRBV11-1 to TRBJ2-1; possibly TRBD2 for D (6 bases). The sample consisted of PBMCs. The TCR originated in a man between 18 and 35 years old in good health and CMV-seronegative. The CDR3 DNA reads as TGTGCCAGCAGCAGCAGCGGGCCTACCTACAATGAGCAGTTCTTC. Translated, it gives CASSSSGPTYNEQFF.